These 2 T cell receptor beta chains originate from one sample sequenced in a study of blood T cell repertoires in COVID-19. Data came from immunoSEQ multiplex PCR; TCRdb stores just in-frame clones and leaves some out. This table holds about 240,000 clones, 86% found once. The specimen sequenced was PBMCs or T cells enriched from blood (not recorded which). These receptors were taken from a woman between 40 and 50 years old with acute COVID-19.

The chain employs TRBV27 and TRBJ2-3, with D unresolved. The CDR3 contains 15 residues. The germline gives CDR1 MNHEY, CDR2 SMNVEV (reference sequence). V dropped 3 bases and J dropped 1 base, with 11 bases sitting between them. CDR3 nucleotide sequence: TGTGCCAGCAGTTTGGCAGTTCTGGGCACAGATACGCAGTATTTT. Its protein product is CASSLAVLGTDTQYF.

The chain employs TRBV11-3 and TRBJ2-4; the match to TRBD1 covers 8 bases. Germline assignment: CDR1 SGHNT and CDR2 YENEEA. V was pared by 1 base and J by 2 bases, with 7 bases of the junction left unmatched. The CDR3 loop spans 17 amino acids. CDR3 sequence reads: CASSLVSGGASKNIQYF. DNA of the CDR3: TGTGCCAGCAGCTTAGTTTCAGGGGGCGCCTCCAAAAACATTCAGTACTTC.